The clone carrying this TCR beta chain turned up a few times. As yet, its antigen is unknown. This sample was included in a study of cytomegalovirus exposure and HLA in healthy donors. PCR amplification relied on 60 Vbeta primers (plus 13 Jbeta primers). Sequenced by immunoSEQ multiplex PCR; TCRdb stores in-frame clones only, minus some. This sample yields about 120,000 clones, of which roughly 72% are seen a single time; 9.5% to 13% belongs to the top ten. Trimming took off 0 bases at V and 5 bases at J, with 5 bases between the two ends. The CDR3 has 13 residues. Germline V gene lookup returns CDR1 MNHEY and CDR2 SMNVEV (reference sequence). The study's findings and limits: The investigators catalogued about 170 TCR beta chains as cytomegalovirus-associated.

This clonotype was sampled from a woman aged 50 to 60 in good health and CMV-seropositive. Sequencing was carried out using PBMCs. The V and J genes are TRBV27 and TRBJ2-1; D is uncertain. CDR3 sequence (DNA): TGTGCCAGCAGTTTATCCCCAAACAATGAGCAGTTCTTC. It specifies CASSLSPNNEQFF.